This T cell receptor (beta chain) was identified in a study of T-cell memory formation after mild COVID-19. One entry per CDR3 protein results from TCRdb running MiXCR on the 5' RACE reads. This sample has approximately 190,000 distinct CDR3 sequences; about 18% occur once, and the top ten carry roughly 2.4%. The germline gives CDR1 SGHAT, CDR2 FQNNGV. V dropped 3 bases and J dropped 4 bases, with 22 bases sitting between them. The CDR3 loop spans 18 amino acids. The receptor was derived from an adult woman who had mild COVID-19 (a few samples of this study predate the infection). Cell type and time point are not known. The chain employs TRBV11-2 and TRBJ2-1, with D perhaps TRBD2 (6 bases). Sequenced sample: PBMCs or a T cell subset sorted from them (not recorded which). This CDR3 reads CASSFLVASRDFYNEQFF. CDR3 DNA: TGTGCCAGCAGCTTTCTTGTGGCTTCACGGGACTTTTACAATGAGCAGTTCTTC.